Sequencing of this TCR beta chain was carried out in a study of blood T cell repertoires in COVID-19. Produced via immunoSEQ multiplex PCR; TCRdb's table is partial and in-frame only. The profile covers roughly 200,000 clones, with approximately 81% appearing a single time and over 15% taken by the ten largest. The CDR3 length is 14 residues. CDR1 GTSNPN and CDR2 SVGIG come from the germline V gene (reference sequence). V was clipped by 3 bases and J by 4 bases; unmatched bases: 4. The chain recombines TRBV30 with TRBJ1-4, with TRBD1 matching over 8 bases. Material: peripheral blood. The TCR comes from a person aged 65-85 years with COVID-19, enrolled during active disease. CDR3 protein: CAWSRGQDNEKLFF. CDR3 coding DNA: TGTGCCTGGAGCCGGGGACAGGATAATGAAAAACTGTTTTTT.